This T cell receptor beta chain comes out of a study of shared clonotypes between healthy human individuals. Clones were sequenced by immunoSEQ multiplex PCR, and TCRdb holds only the in-frame ones, with some missing. The data contain 1 million to 1.2 million clones, approximately 80% of them singletons. The germline gives CDR1 SGHDT, CDR2 YYEEEE. The CDR3 has 13 amino acids. V lost 0 bases and J 5 bases, leaving 8 bases between the germline ends. In the case of this clone: Other DNA sequences in the same sample also yield this CDR3.

The chain couples TRBV5-6 to TRBJ2-5, with D perhaps matching TRBD1 or TRBD2 (5 bases each). This receptor was identified in a young man in good health. Some clones in this sample may be carry-over from other donors' samples. The sample consisted of memory CD4+ T cells from PBMCs. Subset indicated: CD45RA-negative fraction. The CDR3 DNA reads as TGTGCCAGCAGCTTGGGAGGGGTCGAGACCCAGTACTTC. Translating gives CASSLGGVETQYF.